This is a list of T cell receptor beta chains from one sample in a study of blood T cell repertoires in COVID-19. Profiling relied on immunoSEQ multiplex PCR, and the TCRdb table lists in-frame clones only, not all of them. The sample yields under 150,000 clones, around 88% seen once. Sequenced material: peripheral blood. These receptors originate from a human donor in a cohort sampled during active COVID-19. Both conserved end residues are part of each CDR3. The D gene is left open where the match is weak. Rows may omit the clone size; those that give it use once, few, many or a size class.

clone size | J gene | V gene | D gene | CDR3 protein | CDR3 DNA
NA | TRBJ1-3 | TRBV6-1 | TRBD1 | CASSEQDRALNTIYF | TGTGCCAGCAGTGAACAGGACAGGGCCTTAAACACCATATATTTT
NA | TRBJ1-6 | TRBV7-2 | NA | CASSLDGQARNSPLHF | TGTGCCAGCAGCTTAGATGGGCAAGCACGGAATTCACCCCTCCACTTT
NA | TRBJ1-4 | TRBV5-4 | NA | CASSRWGGPNEKLFF | TGTGCCAGCAGCCGCTGGGGGGGACCCAATGAAAAACTGTTTTTT
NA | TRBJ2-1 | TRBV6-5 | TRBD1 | CASSYGTGVYNEQFF | TGTGCCAGCAGTTACGGGACAGGGGTCTACAATGAGCAGTTCTTC
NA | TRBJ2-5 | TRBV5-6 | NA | CASSWRDRETQYF | TGTGCCAGCAGCTGGCGGGACCGGGAGACCCAGTACTTC
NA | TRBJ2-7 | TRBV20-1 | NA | CSARPQYEQYF | TGCAGTGCTAGACCCCAATACGAGCAGTACTTC
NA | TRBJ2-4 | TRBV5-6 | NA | CASSLRRRVAKNIQYF | TGTGCCAGCAGCCTTCGGAGGCGTGTAGCCAAAAACATTCAGTACTTC
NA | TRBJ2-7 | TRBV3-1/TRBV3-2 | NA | CASSQEPGPQGYEQYF | TGTGCCAGCAGCCAAGAGCCGGGACCCCAGGGGTACGAGCAGTACTTC
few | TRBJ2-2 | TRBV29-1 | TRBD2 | CSVRTSGVYTGELFF | TGCAGCGTTCGGACTAGCGGGGTATACACCGGGGAGCTGTTTTTT
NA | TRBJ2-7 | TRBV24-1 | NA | CATSDPVRRGYF | TGTGCCACCAGTGACCCGGTTAGACGGGGGTACTTC
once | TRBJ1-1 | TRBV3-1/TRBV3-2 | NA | CASSLGRGGGAFF | TGTGCCAGCAGCCTCGGGCGGGGTGGGGGAGCTTTCTTT
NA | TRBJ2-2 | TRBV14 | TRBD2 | CASSTIAGASNTGELFF | TGTGCCAGCAGTACGATAGCGGGGGCCTCGAACACCGGGGAGCTGTTTTTT
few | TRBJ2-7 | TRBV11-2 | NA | CASSLDPGFGKQYF | TGTGCCAGCAGCTTAGATCCGGGTTTCGGGAAGCAGTACTTC
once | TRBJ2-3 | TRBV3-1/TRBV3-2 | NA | CASSQDWGRSTDTQYF | TGTGCCAGCAGCCAAGATTGGGGCAGGAGCACAGATACGCAGTATTTT
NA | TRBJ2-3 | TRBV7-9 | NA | CASSSPNNAPDTQYF | TGTGCCAGCAGCTCCCCAAATAACGCGCCGGATACGCAGTATTTT
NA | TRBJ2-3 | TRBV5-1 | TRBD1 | CASSLSSGGRDTQYF | TGCGCCAGCAGCTTGTCGTCAGGGGGAAGAGATACGCAGTATTTT
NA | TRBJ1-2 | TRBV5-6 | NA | CASGLRTAYGYTF | TGTGCCAGCGGTCTGCGGACAGCCTATGGCTACACCTTC
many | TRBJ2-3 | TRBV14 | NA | CASSQAQGATDTQYF | TGTGCCAGCAGCCAAGCCCAGGGTGCGACAGATACGCAGTATTTT
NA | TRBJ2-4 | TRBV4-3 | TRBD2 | CASSQTAGLSNIQYF | TGCGCCAGCAGCCAGACAGCGGGGTTGTCAAACATTCAGTACTTC
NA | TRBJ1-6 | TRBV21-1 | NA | CASSKGDTKPYNSPLHF | TGTGCCAGCAGCAAAGGAGACACCAAACCTTATAATTCACCCCTCCACTTT
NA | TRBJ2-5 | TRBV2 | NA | CASSGTVAIQETQYF | TGTGCCAGCAGTGGCACCGTCGCGATCCAAGAGACCCAGTACTTC
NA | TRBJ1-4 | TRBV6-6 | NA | CASSQVGGDEKLFF | TGTGCCAGCAGCCAAGTAGGAGGGGATGAAAAACTGTTTTTT